These 10 T cell receptor beta chains were sequenced from one sample in a study of blood T cell repertoires in COVID-19. Sequenced by immunoSEQ multiplex PCR; TCRdb stores in-frame clones only, minus some. The table has fewer than 90,000 clones, over 75% seen once. The sequenced sample was peripheral blood. The receptors derive from a man in his 70s with acute or convalescent COVID-19.

The V call is TRBV7-2, the J call TRBJ2-3; 8 bases are a match to TRBD2. CDR1 SGHTA and CDR2 FQGNSA come from the germline V gene. The CDR3 is 17 residues long. Trimming removed 0 bases from V and 1 base from J; junction bases left unmatched: 6. CDR3 DNA sequence: TGTGCCAGCAGCTTAGCTGGCGCTAGCGGGCGCACAGATACGCAGTATTTT. It encodes CASSLAGASGRTDTQYF. Filled out from reference TRBV7-2 and TRBJ2-3, the complete variable domain reads GAGVSQSPSNKVTEKGKDVELRCDPISGHTALYWYRQSLGQGLEFLIYFQGNSAPDKSGLPSDRFSAERTGGSVSTLTIQRTQQEDSAVYLCASSLAGASGRTDTQYFGPGTRLTVL.

V gene TRBV29-1 combines with J gene TRBJ1-4, with 7 positions matching TRBD1. The CDR3 runs 14 residues. V shed 4 bases and J 8 bases; nucleotides not matched to a gene: 10. Germline V gene data show CDR1 as SQVTM and CDR2 as ANQGSEA. CDR3 protein: CSVANRQGGEKLFF. The CDR3, as DNA: TGCAGCGTTGCGAACAGACAGGGAGGAGAAAAACTGTTTTTT.

The rearrangement joins TRBV6-6 to TRBJ1-2; 7 nucleotides match TRBD1. This CDR3 is built from 11 residues. With V trimmed by 10 bases and J by 4 bases, 3 bases remained unmatched. CDR1 MNHNY and CDR2 SVGAGI come from the germline V gene (reference sequence). The CDR3 DNA sequence: TGTGCCACCTGGGACAGCTATGGCTACACCTTC. Amino acids: CATWDSYGYTF.

The CDR3 nucleotides read TGTGCCAGCAGACCCGGACAGGGAGCCCTTTATGGCTACACCTTC. It specifies CASRPGQGALYGYTF. The genes are TRBV6-4 and TRBJ1-2, with TRBD1 matching 8 bases. After removal of 6 bases from V and 5 bases from J, the junction contained 11 bases not matched to a gene. Germline-derived CDR1 and CDR2 are MRHNA and SNTAGT. The CDR3 consists of 15 residues.

This chain links TRBV18 with TRBJ2-5; no definite D call. The CDR3 covers 14 residues. V gave up 5 bases and J gave up 2 bases, with 12 bases separating them. Germline V gene data show CDR1 as KGHSH and CDR2 as LQKENI. The CDR3 sequence: CASSGPYGQETQYF. The CDR3, as DNA: TGTGCCAGCTCAGGGCCCTATGGGCAAGAGACCCAGTACTTC.

The V call is TRBV3-1 (or the pseudogene TRBV3-2), the J call TRBJ1-2; D might be TRBD1 (5 bases). CDR1 is LGHDT and CDR2 is YNNKEL in the germline V gene (reference sequence). V was cut by 9 bases and J by 5 bases, with 16 bases left in between. CDR3 length: 13 residues. CDR3 protein: CARAPPKGYGYTF. The CDR3 DNA is TGTGCCAGGGCCCCCCCAAAGGGGTATGGCTACACCTTC.

The chain uses TRBV19 and TRBJ1-1; 8 bases agree with TRBD1. The CDR3 spans 16 residues. Germline V gene data show CDR1 as LNHDA and CDR2 as SQIVND (reference sequence). V lost 5 bases and J lost 3; bases outside the gene matches: 11. CDR3 protein: CASSPSDRVGYTEAFF. As DNA, the CDR3 is TGTGCCAGTAGTCCCTCGGACAGGGTTGGTTACACTGAAGCTTTCTTT.

V gene TRBV19 combines with J gene TRBJ2-6; 7 bases match TRBD2. CDR1 LNHDA and CDR2 SQIVND come from the germline V gene (reference sequence). The CDR3 extends over 16 amino acids. The junction had 3 bases not matched to a gene; V was cut back by 3 bases and J by 1 base. The CDR3 region is CASSMRGWSGANVLTF. The CDR3 nucleotides are TGTGCCAGTAGTATGCGGGGGTGGTCTGGGGCCAACGTCCTGACTTTC.

The rearrangement uses TRBV3-1 (or the pseudogene TRBV3-2) and TRBJ1-1; TRBD1 is a possible D gene (5 bases). Trimming removed 5 bases from V and 0 bases from J, with 10 bases in between. The V gene's germline CDR1 is LGHDT and CDR2 YNNKEL (reference sequence). This CDR3 spans 14 amino acids. CDR3 coding DNA: TGTGCCAGCAGCGGGGGGTTGGTGAACACTGAAGCTTTCTTT. It encodes CASSGGLVNTEAFF.

The count of this clone is one. This chain links TRBV7-3 with TRBJ2-3, with 8 bases lining up with TRBD2. The J segment lost 4 bases and the V segment lost 0 bases, leaving 9 bases of the junction unmatched. The CDR3 contains 17 residues. Per germline, CDR1 SGHTA and CDR2 FQGTGA. CDR3 nucleotide sequence: TGTGCCAGCAGCTTAACGTTCGAGCGGGGGAGACCAGATACGCAGTATTTT. The encoded protein is CASSLTFERGRPDTQYF.